This TCR beta chain was sequenced for a study of shared clonotypes between healthy human individuals (dated by TCRdb to between 2020 and 2021). As for the study more broadly: The cohort included three men and a couple of women between 18 and 49 years of age. For each donor, CD4 naive and CD4 memory were each run on three plates, CD8 naive on two plates, and CD8 memory on one plate. To increase sequencing depth and limit assay-specific biases, TCR repertoire library preparation and sequencing were carried out by different laboratories using diverse techniques. Per donor, leukapheresis produced somewhere between about 0.8 and 9 billion PBMCs. To estimate repertoire size and how much clonotypes are shared between individuals, the study performed deep sequencing of blood TCR repertoires from roughly five healthy adults. The research as a whole found: The genetic and exposure-history diversity represented was limited by the small number of donors. Higher generation probabilities were observed for clonotypes shared by all four sorted-subset donors than for non-shared clonotypes. Pairwise subsampling led to the expectation that sequencing depth would affect the degree of clonotype sharing among donors. Naive subsets generally had larger estimated clonotype richness than memory subsets did. Sampling was limited to blood, and TCR repertoires in tissue likely differ from TCR repertoires in blood. Incomplete sequencing was indicated by rarefaction of sorted-subset datasets, despite the large sequencing depth. When a handful of donors were compared, the shared fraction of clonotypes was about 5.4% for naive CD4, 3% to 4% for naive CD8, more than 2% for memory CD4, and 0.4% for memory CD8.

Via the germline V gene, CDR1 is SQVTM and CDR2 ANQGSEA. Inclusive of the bounding cysteine and phenylalanine, the CDR3 is 12 residues long. Only CDR3 DNA remains: 36 bases, in frame from the first base. Trimming removed 4 bases from V and 8 bases from J, leaving 11 bases between the germline ends. As for this clone: The specificity of this receptor is unknown. The input lacks base qualities; no much larger clone sits a single base away. In the same sample, other DNA sequences code for this CDR3.

The donors were healthy, HIV-negative adults who had no recently reported acute infections or vaccinations. Only Caucasian adults living in Nashville, Tennessee, USA were represented among the donors. CD4+ T cells were enriched through magnetic negative selection, after which naive cells were positively selected on CD45RA and the remaining negative fraction served as the memory subset. Blood was obtained by leukapheresis, after which PBMCs were separated by Ficoll-Histopaque density gradient centrifugation and cryopreserved in liquid nitrogen vapor phase. Analytical flow cytometry was used to check the purity and quantity of every magnetically sorted T cell population. From each sorted fraction, genomic DNA was isolated and quantified by UV absorbance on a Nanodrop 2000c. TCR CDR3 regions were amplified from genomic DNA by multiplex PCR using the deep immunoSEQ assay. Extracted genomic DNA from each cell subset was spread evenly across all wells of several immunoSEQ 96-well plates, with each plate serving as a replicate. For sorted subsets, 150 to 200 ng genomic DNA, equal to 25,000 to 35,000 T cell genomes, was loaded into each replicate PCR. The purified libraries were quantified using a Qubit 3.0 fluorometer, sized with a Bioanalyzer 2100, and then quantified again using the KAPA Library Quantification kit. A separate single-read 150-cycle Illumina NextSeq 550 flow cell was used to sequence each immunoSEQ 96-well plate. The original pipeline was this. Because the immunoSEQ output included only junctional sequences and no quality scores, the filtering could not be the same as the filtering used for full-length reads. Sequences were annotated with PyIR, a Python wrapper for IgBLAST v1.9, using IMGT germline references to assign V/J genes and CDR3. Reads were filtered out if the reads had weak V/J assignments (E-value above 1e-6), no CDR3, stop codons, out-of-frame junctions, or ambiguous translated residues. V3J clonotypes were defined as sequences sharing an identical inferred V gene, J gene, and CDR3 amino acid sequence. Percentage overlap between repertoires was calculated by dividing the number of shared unique clonotypes by the size of the smaller repertoire. Repertoire richness was assessed with RTK rarefaction, the Chao1 estimator, and Recon v2.1 estimates of unobserved clonotypes. Generation probabilities were computed with OLGA for all TCRbeta clonotypes obtained by the gDNA method from a few donors. TCRdb limited this immuneACCESS table to in-frame rearrangements with V and J called. A share of clones is missing; checked studies link under half to unresolved V genes, and the rest is unexplained. The V and J calls and clone size come from that table; D and trimming were worked out from the DNA. In all, the sample holds some 2,500,000 clones, and approximately 90% of those were seen once. The top ten clonotypes cover 0.37% of the sample.

The sequence was obtained from a man aged 18 to 30 in good health. Some clones in this sample may be carry-over from other donors' samples. Sequenced material: naive CD4+ T cells from PBMCs. The sample's cell subset or site, from its label and the paper: CD45RA+ positively selected. This chain joins TRBV29-1 to TRBJ1-4, with TRBD1 perhaps the D gene, on 5 matching bases. The nucleotides are TGCAGCGTTGGTAGGCAGGGCGAAAAACTGTTTTTT. Its coded protein is CSVGRQGEKLFF.